This T cell receptor (beta chain) was profiled in a study of OX40 agonist ivuxolimab in advanced cancers. Some background on the complete study: Ivuxolimab was a fully human IgG2 agonistic monoclonal antibody targeting the costimulatory receptor OX40 (CD134). Intravenous ivuxolimab was administered to patients every 2 weeks at six dose levels: 0.01, 0.1, 0.3, 1.5, 3 and 10 mg/kg. Of the approximately 54 patients in dose escalation, some 20 had hepatocellular carcinoma, approximately 15 had melanoma, 9 had renal cell carcinoma and 9 had head and neck cancer. A male proportion of roughly 80% and a mean age of approximately 60 years, ranging from 23 to 79, were recorded for the dose-escalation cohort. Patients were allowed to have had prior anti-PD-1, anti-PD-L1 or anti-CTLA-4 therapy, and 40% to 45% of the dose-escalation patients had been treated with checkpoint inhibitors. Partial responses occurred in three dose-escalation patients, of whom one had hepatocellular carcinoma and two had cutaneous melanoma. The purpose of peripheral TCRbeta sequencing was to test whether ivuxolimab changed TCR sequence diversity and led to clonal T-cell expansion. The paper describes the monotherapy dose-escalation part (N of about 50 patients) of the phase I trial of ivuxolimab.

Patients with a history of autoimmune disease or receiving systemic immunosuppression were excluded from the trial. In every dose cohort, peripheral blood was drawn for TCR sequencing at baseline, cycle 4 day 1, and cycle 7 day 1. Samples came from an open-label, multicenter, first-in-human phase I dose-escalation trial of ivuxolimab. Adults with locally advanced or metastatic head and neck squamous cell, hepatocellular, melanoma or renal cell carcinoma were enrolled in the trial. Before TCR sequencing, CD4+ T cells and CD8+ T cells were sorted from peripheral blood as separate populations. From a lookup of the germline V gene (reference sequence), CDR1 and CDR2 are SEHNR and FQNEAQ. The CDR3 measures 16 amino acids from cysteine to phenylalanine. CDR3 DNA is the only sequence kept; it has 48 bases, read in frame from the first base. Cut back by 6 bases and 1 base, the V and J ends lie 16 bases apart.

Results and caveats for the whole study, not just this receptor: After ivuxolimab, CD8+ T cells had more expanded clones than CD4+ T cells on average. Low levels of normalized T-cell clonal expansion were also shown by some nonresponding patients. The antigen specificity of the clonally expanded peripheral T cells was not determined. At doses of 0.1 to 3.0 mg/kg, clonal expansion of both CD4+ and CD8+ blood T cells was observed from baseline to week 6. In partial responders in the 0.1-3.0 mg/kg groups, normalized peripheral clonal expansion was found to be among the lowest, especially among CD8+ T cells.

Regarding this clone: Its antigen is unknown. No much larger clone is present one base from it, and per-base qualities are unavailable.

Genomic DNA was extracted from sorted cells for sequencing of the TCRbeta CDR3 region. The immunoSEQ Assay was used for sequencing of TCRbeta CDR3 regions. Not all clones reach the TCRdb copy of this immuneACCESS table, which keeps in-frame sequences only. Checked studies attribute under half of the gap to unresolved V genes and leave the rest unexplained. Recorded for this sample are approximately 26,000 clones; 75% to 80% of them occurred a single time. The ten largest clones add up to roughly 23% of the sample. The material sequenced was CD4+ or CD8+ T cells sorted from blood, taken in a trial of the OX40 agonist ivuxolimab. Here the chain combines TRBV7-9 and TRBJ2-1; TRBD1 is perhaps the D gene, given 6 matching bases. This receptor was obtained from an adult with an advanced solid tumor such as melanoma, head and neck, liver or kidney cancer. The sequenced DNA: TGTGCCAGCAGTGACCAACAGGGTGGATCCTACAATGAGCAGTTCTTC. Its protein product is CASSDQQGGSYNEQFF. The entire variable domain, with the stretches around the CDR3 drawn from the reference TRBV7-9 and TRBJ2-1 proteins, is DTGVSQNPRHKITKRGQNVTFRCDPISEHNRLYWYRQTLGQGPEFLTYFQNEAQLEKSRLLSDRFSAERPKGSFSTLEIQRTEQGDSAMYLCASSDQQGGSYNEQFFGPGTRLTVL.